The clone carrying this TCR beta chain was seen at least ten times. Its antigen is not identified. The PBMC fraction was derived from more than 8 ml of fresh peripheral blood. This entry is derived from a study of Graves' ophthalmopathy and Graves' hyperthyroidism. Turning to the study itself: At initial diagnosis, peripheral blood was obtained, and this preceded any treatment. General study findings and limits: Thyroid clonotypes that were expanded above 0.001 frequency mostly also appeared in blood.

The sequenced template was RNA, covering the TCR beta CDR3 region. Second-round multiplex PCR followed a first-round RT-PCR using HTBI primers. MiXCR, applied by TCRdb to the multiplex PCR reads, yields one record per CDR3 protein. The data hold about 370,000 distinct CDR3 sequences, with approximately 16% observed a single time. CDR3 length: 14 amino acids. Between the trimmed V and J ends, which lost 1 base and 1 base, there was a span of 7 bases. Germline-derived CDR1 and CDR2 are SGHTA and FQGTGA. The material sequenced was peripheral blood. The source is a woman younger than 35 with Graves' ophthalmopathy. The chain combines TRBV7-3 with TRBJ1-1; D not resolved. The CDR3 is CASSLSSANTEAFF. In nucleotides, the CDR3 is TGTGCCAGCAGCTTAAGTTCGGCGAACACTGAAGCTTTCTTT.